This is a list of T cell receptor beta chains from one sample in a study of blood T cell repertoires in COVID-19. Profiling relied on immunoSEQ multiplex PCR, and the TCRdb table lists in-frame clones only, not all of them. Of about 400,000 clones listed, 70% to 90% were seen once; the top ten hold roughly 2%. Sequencing was performed on PBMCs or T cells enriched from blood (not recorded which). The origin of the receptors is a woman aged 40 to 55 with acute COVID-19. CDR3s leave out the opening cysteine and the closing phenylalanine or tryptophan.

v_call: TRBV20-1
j_call: TRBJ1-2
cdr3_aa: SAPGVHGYT

v_call: TRBV30
j_call: TRBJ2-2
cdr3_aa: AWSVTGGSGELF

v_call: TRBV7-9
j_call: TRBJ1-1
cdr3_aa: ASSGRANTEAF

v_call: TRBV2
j_call: TRBJ1-2
cdr3_aa: ASKALPGYGYT

v_call: TRBV12-3/TRBV12-4
j_call: TRBJ1-5
cdr3_aa: ASSLYAQPQH

v_call: TRBV18
j_call: TRBJ1-1
cdr3_aa: ASSPRQGSTEAF

v_call: TRBV6-1
j_call: TRBJ1-6
cdr3_aa: ASSEYPTENSPLH

v_call: TRBV5-1
j_call: TRBJ1-1
cdr3_aa: ASSRQAANTEAF

v_call: TRBV2
j_call: TRBJ1-6
cdr3_aa: ASSGPGQGNRGVGSPLH

v_call: TRBV20-1
j_call: TRBJ2-1
cdr3_aa: SASYTGSSYNEQF

v_call: TRBV5-1
j_call: TRBJ2-5
cdr3_aa: ASSRTGGETQY

v_call: TRBV18
j_call: TRBJ1-1
cdr3_aa: ASLWTENTEAF

v_call: TRBV7-2
j_call: TRBJ1-1
cdr3_aa: ASSLRAVGGDEAF

v_call: TRBV13
j_call: TRBJ1-6
cdr3_aa: ASSLRDSPLH

v_call: TRBV27
j_call: TRBJ1-6
cdr3_aa: ASSLYRGPINSPLH

v_call: TRBV15
j_call: TRBJ2-1
cdr3_aa: ATSYVTGDYNEQF

v_call: TRBV6-5
j_call: TRBJ2-3
cdr3_aa: ASSRRGSTDTQY

v_call: TRBV27
j_call: TRBJ2-7
cdr3_aa: ASSLRGQYEQY

v_call: TRBV11-2
j_call: TRBJ2-3
cdr3_aa: ASSLVSSSGGAQY

v_call: TRBV7-6
j_call: TRBJ2-7
cdr3_aa: ASSLLTGKTYEQY

v_call: TRBV24-1
j_call: TRBJ1-5
cdr3_aa: ATSAVGGNNQPQH

v_call: TRBV7-8
j_call: TRBJ2-1
cdr3_aa: ASSPPGTSGYNEQF

v_call: TRBV29-1
j_call: TRBJ2-7
cdr3_aa: SVDNPGQGAYEQY

v_call: TRBV3-1/TRBV3-2
j_call: TRBJ2-5
cdr3_aa: ASSRLILAGAGETQY

v_call: TRBV3-1/TRBV3-2
j_call: TRBJ1-1
cdr3_aa: ASSQNYAEAF

v_call: TRBV5-1
j_call: TRBJ1-2
cdr3_aa: ASSVRDRGRYGYT

v_call: TRBV19
j_call: TRBJ1-2
cdr3_aa: ASSIFGDFNYGYT

v_call: TRBV19
j_call: TRBJ1-2
cdr3_aa: ASKGRPTNYGYT

v_call: TRBV19
j_call: TRBJ1-4
cdr3_aa: ASRTVATNEKLF

v_call: TRBV6-5
j_call: TRBJ1-1
cdr3_aa: ASSYRRGPMNTEAF

v_call: TRBV5-1
j_call: TRBJ1-6
cdr3_aa: ASSRSGRAASPLH

v_call: TRBV3-1/TRBV3-2
j_call: TRBJ2-2
cdr3_aa: ASSQETTMGAFHTGELF

v_call: TRBV5-6
j_call: TRBJ2-7
cdr3_aa: ASIKRGEQY

v_call: TRBV4-2
j_call: TRBJ1-3
cdr3_aa: ASSQVSSTGPGNTIY

v_call: TRBV6-5
j_call: TRBJ1-2
cdr3_aa: ASRGRGSLDYGYT

v_call: TRBV10-3
j_call: TRBJ2-5
cdr3_aa: AISPAGGSETQY

v_call: TRBV2
j_call: TRBJ2-3
cdr3_aa: ASRAGPTDTQY

v_call: TRBV6-5
j_call: TRBJ2-5
cdr3_aa: ASSYSTRGKETQY